This T cell receptor (beta chain) was captured by sequencing in a study of CD8 T cells in ankylosing spondylitis. The study's findings and limits: Prior literature has documented some motif variants in synovial fluid and blood from reactive arthritis. As reported, disease-linked clones showed significant enrichment in matched ankylosing spondylitis synovial fluid. Ankylosing spondylitis blood appeared to carry a characteristic TCR beta motif of several highly homologous variants.

At least ten counts were recorded for this clonotype. No antigen is known for it. The CDR3 spans 16 residues. The ends were cut back, 4 bases at V and 0 bases at J, with 13 bases in the middle. The V gene's germline CDR1 is SGHRS and CDR2 YFSETQ. It was by quantitative 5'-RACE with molecular barcodes that TCR beta libraries were made. TCRdb re-derived calls from the 5' RACE reads in MiXCR, one entry per CDR3 protein. The sample has approximately 220,000 distinct CDR3 sequences; roughly a tenth are singletons. This receptor was obtained from a male donor with ankylosing spondylitis or in good health (not recorded which). The sequencing input was blood, either unsorted or a sorted T cell fraction (not recorded which). J is TRBJ1-4 and V is TRBV5-1, with a tentative D call TRBD1 (6 bases). The CDR3: CASSQDSFTTNEKLFF. CDR3 DNA sequence: TGCGCCAGCAGCCAGGACAGCTTTACAACTAATGAAAAACTGTTTTTT.